These 10 T cell receptor beta chains came from one sample sequenced in a study of blood T cell repertoires in COVID-19. Data came from immunoSEQ multiplex PCR; TCRdb stores just in-frame clones and leaves some out. Of around 43,000 clones in the sample, 89% were seen once. The sequenced material came from peripheral blood. These receptors came from a human donor in a cohort sampled during active COVID-19.

The chain recombines TRBV3-1 (or the pseudogene TRBV3-2) with TRBJ2-5; 8 nucleotides agree with TRBD2. The germline V gene encodes CDR1 LGHDT and CDR2 YNNKEL (reference sequence). Unmatched junction bases numbered 6, after V lost 11 bases and J lost 4 bases. There are 12 residues in the CDR3. The CDR3 DNA is TGTGCCTCGTCGGGGGGGCGAGAGACCCAGTACTTC. Translation: CASSGGRETQYF.

The gene calls are TRBV4-1 and TRBJ1-5, with D possibly TRBD1 on 6 matching bases. Germline V gene data show CDR1 as MGHRA and CDR2 as YSYEKL. The CDR3 contains 18 residues. With 1 base removed from V and 2 bases from J, the gap between germline ends came to 18 bases. CDR3: CASSQGAGDGWGNQPQHF. CDR3 nucleotides: TGCGCCAGCAGCCAAGGGGCAGGGGACGGATGGGGCAATCAGCCCCAGCATTTT.

The chain couples TRBV19 to TRBJ1-5; TRBD1 might be the D (6 bases). The V and J ends lost 1 base and 7 bases respectively, with 20 bases between them. This CDR3 has 17 residues. Germline V CDR1 and CDR2: LNHDA, SQIVND (reference sequence). CDR3 bases: TGTGCCAGTAGTATAGTTCCGGGACAAAAATCCCGGCAGCCCCAGCATTTT. This codes for CASSIVPGQKSRQPQHF.

This chain uses TRBV4-1 with TRBJ2-5, with 13 nucleotides matching TRBD2. Looked up from germline, CDR1 is MGHRA and CDR2 is YSYEKL. J lost 2 bases, V lost 0 bases, and 12 bases had no gene match. The CDR3 extends over 20 amino acids. CDR3 coding DNA: TGCGCCAGCAGCCAAGATCCTGGACTAGCGGGAGTGGGCCTTCAAGAGACCCAGTACTTC. As protein: CASSQDPGLAGVGLQETQYF.

The chain couples TRBV5-1 to TRBJ2-1; 13 nucleotides align to TRBD2. The CDR3 is 15 amino acids. Germline CDR1 is SGHRS and CDR2 is YFSETQ. V shed 3 bases and J 7 bases; nucleotides not matched to a gene: 4. The CDR3 region is CASSSGTSGMNEQFF. Here the CDR3 DNA reads TGCGCCAGCAGCTCCGGGACTAGCGGGATGAATGAGCAGTTCTTC.

The chain uses TRBV30 and TRBJ1-3; D remains ambiguous. This CDR3 is built from 13 residues. The V gene's germline CDR1 is GTSNPN and CDR2 SVGIG (reference sequence). V lost 0 bases to trimming and J lost 2 bases, with 5 bases between them. CDR3 bases: TGTGCCTGGAGTGTCACGGCTGGAAACACCATATATTTT. Translating gives CAWSVTAGNTIYF.

This chain connects TRBV6-5 to TRBJ1-5, with 9 bases that match TRBD1. Germline CDR1 is MNHEY and CDR2 is SVGAGI. Trimming took 6 bases from V and 5 from J; bases not matched to a gene: 2. CDR3 size: 13 residues. As DNA, the CDR3 is TGTGCCAGCAGACAGGGGGCAGATCAGCCCCAGCATTTT. Encoded protein: CASRQGADQPQHF.

The chain couples TRBV5-1 to TRBJ2-5; 12 bases line up with TRBD2. The CDR3 is made up of 18 amino acids. The J segment lost 3 bases and the V segment lost 0 bases, leaving 9 bases of the junction unmatched. Germline V gene sequence: CDR1 SGHRS, CDR2 YFSETQ. This chain's CDR3 is CASSLGRTSGEMEETQYF. The DNA for the CDR3 is TGCGCCAGCAGCTTGGGAAGGACTAGCGGGGAAATGGAAGAGACCCAGTACTTC.

The genes are TRBV5-1 and TRBJ2-7; 8 nucleotides agree with TRBD1. V lost 3 bases, J lost 3 bases, and 5 bases stayed unmatched. Germline V gene lookup returns CDR1 SGHRS and CDR2 YFSETQ. The CDR3 has 14 amino acids. Here the CDR3 DNA reads TGCGCCAGCAGCTATAGGACAGGGCTCTACGAGCAGTACTTC. Protein sequence: CASSYRTGLYEQYF.

This chain links TRBV2 with TRBJ1-1; D might be TRBD1 (6 bases). The CDR3 extends over 13 amino acids. CDR1 SNHLY and CDR2 FYNNEI come from the germline V gene. V was shortened by 9 bases and J by 4 bases, with 15 bases between the two germline ends. CDR3 amino acids: CASYYRETTEAFF. CDR3 sequence (DNA): TGTGCCAGTTACTACAGGGAGACCACTGAAGCTTTCTTT.